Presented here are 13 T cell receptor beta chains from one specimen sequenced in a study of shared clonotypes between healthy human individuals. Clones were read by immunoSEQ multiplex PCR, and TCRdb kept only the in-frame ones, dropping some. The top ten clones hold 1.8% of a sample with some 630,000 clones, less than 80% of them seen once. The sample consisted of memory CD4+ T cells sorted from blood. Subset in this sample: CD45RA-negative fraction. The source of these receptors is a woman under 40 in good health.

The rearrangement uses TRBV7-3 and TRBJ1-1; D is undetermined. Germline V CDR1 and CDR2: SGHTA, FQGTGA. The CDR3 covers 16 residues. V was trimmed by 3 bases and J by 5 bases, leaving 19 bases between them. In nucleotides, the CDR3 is TGTGCCAGCAGCTTGACCCGCCCGGGGAAGGGAACTGAAGCTTTCTTT. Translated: CASSLTRPGKGTEAFF. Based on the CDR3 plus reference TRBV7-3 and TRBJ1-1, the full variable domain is GAGVSQTPSNKVTEKGKYVELRCDPISGHTALYWYRQSLGQGPEFLIYFQGTGAADDSGLPNDRFFAVRPEGSVSTLKIQRTERGDSAVYLCASSLTRPGKGTEAFFGQGTRLTVV.

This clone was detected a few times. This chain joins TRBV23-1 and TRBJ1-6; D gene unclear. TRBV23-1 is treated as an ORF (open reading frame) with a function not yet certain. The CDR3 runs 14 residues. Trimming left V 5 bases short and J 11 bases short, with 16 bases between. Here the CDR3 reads CASSVRENWAPLHF. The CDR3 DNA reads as TGCGCCAGCAGTGTACGAGAGAATTGGGCACCCCTCCACTTT.

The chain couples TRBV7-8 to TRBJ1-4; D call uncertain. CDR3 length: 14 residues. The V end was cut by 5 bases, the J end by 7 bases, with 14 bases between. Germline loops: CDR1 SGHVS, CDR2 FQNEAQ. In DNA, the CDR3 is TGTGCCAGCAGCATCGGACCGAGTGGTGAAAAACTGTTTTTT. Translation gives CASSIGPSGEKLFF.

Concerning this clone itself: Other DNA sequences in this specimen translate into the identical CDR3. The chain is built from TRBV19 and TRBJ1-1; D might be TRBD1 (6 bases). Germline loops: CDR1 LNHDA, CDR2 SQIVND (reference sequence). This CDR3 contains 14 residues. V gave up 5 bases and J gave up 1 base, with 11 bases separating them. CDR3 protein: CASSPWTENTEAFF. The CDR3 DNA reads TGTGCCAGTAGTCCATGGACAGAGAACACTGAAGCTTTCTTT.

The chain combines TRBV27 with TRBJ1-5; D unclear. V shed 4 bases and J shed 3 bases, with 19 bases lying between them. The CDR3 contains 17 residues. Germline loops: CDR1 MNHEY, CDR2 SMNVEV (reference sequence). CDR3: CASSSIQDLDFNQPQHF. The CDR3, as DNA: TGTGCCAGCAGTTCGATTCAGGACCTAGATTTCAATCAGCCCCAGCATTTT.

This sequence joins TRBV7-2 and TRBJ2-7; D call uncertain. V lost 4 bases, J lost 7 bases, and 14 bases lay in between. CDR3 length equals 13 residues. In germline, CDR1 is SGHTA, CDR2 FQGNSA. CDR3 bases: TGTGCCAGCAGCTCTGACACGGGTTGGGAGCAGTACTTC. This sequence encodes CASSSDTGWEQYF. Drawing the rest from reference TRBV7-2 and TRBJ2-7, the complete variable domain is GAGVSQSPSNKVTEKGKDVELRCDPISGHTALYWYRQSLGQGLEFLIYFQGNSAPDKSGLPSDRFSAERTGGSVSTLTIQRTQQEDSAVYLCASSSDTGWEQYFGPGTRLTVT.

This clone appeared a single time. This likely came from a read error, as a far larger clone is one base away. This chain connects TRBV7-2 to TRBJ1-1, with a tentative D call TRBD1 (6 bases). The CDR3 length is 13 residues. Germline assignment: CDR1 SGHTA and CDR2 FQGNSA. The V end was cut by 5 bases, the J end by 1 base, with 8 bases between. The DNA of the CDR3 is TGTGCCAGCAGCAGGGGACAGAACACTGAAGCTTTCTTT. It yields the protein CASSRGQNTEAFF. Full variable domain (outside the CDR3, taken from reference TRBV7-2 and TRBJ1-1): GAGVSQSPSNKVTEKGKDVELRCDPISGHTALYWYRQSLGQGLEFLIYFQGNSAPDKSGLPSDRFSAERTGGSVSTLTIQRTQQEDSAVYLCASSRGQNTEAFFGQGTRLTVV.

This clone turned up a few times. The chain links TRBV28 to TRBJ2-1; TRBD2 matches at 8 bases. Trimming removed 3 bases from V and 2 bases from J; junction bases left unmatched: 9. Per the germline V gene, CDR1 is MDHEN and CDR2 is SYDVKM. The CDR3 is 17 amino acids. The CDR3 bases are TGTGCCAGCAGTTTTCCCCGGAGCGGGAGAGCCTACAATGAGCAGTTCTTC. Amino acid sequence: CASSFPRSGRAYNEQFF.

DNA of the CDR3: TGTGCCAGCAGTTTATCCCGGAGGGATCAGCCCCAGCATTTT. Amino acids: CASSLSRRDQPQHF. This sequence joins TRBV28 and TRBJ1-5; D is ambiguous. Germline V gene sequence: CDR1 MDHEN, CDR2 SYDVKM. V was trimmed by 1 base and J by 5 bases, leaving 9 bases between them. CDR3 size: 14 residues.

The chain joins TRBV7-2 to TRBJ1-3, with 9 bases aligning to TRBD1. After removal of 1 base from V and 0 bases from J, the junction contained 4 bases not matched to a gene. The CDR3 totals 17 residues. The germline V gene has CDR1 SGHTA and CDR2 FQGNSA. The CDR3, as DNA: TGTGCCAGCAGCTTAGTTGGGACAGGGCACTCTGGAAACACCATATATTTT. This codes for CASSLVGTGHSGNTIYF.

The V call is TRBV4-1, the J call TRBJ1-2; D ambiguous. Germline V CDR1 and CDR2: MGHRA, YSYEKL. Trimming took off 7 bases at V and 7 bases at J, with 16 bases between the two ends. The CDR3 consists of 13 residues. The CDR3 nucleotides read TGCGCCAGCAAGCCCTGGGGAGAGTCTGGCTACACCTTC. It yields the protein CASKPWGESGYTF.

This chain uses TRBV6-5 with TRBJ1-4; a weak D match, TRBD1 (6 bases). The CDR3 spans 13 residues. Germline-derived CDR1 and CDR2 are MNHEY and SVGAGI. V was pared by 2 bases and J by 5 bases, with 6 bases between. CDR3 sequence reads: CASSYRGNEKLFF. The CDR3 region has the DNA TGTGCCAGCAGTTACAGGGGGAATGAAAAACTGTTTTTT.

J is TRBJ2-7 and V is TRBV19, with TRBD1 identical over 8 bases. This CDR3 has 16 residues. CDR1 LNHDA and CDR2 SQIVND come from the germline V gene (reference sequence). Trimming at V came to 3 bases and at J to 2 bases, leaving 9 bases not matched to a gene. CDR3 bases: TGTGCCAGTAGTATTCTACCCGGACAGGGAACCTACGAGCAGTACTTC. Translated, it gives CASSILPGQGTYEQYF.